This T cell receptor beta chain stems from a study of T cell changes during pregnancy in multiple sclerosis. The germline CDR1 and CDR2 sequences are SGHAT and FQDESV (reference sequence). The CDR3 is 16 amino acids. The V end lost 4 bases, the J end lost 1 base, and 16 bases lay between the germline ends. TCRdb's copy holds only in-frame clones and misses some; the assay was immunoSEQ multiplex PCR. In the table there are around 69,000 clones, roughly 92% of which are singletons. The clonotype originates from a female donor in good health, enrolled as a control in a pregnancy study. V and J are TRBV11-1 and TRBJ2-5, with D unclear. The sample here was peripheral blood, taken in the third trimester of pregnancy. This CDR3 is CASSYGSVASQETQYF. CDR3 nucleotide sequence: TGTGCCAGCAGCTACGGGTCAGTCGCCTCCCAAGAGACCCAGTACTTC.